The TCR beta chain under discussion was sequenced for a study of blood T cell repertoires in COVID-19. V shed 5 bases and J shed 1 base, with 3 bases lying between them. The CDR3 runs to 11 residues. The germline gives CDR1 MNHNY, CDR2 SVGAGI (reference sequence). Sequencing used immunoSEQ multiplex PCR; TCRdb keeps in-frame clones, though not all of them. Among some 100,000 clones listed, about 87% were seen once. This clone was seen once. The sequence derives from a human donor in a cohort sampled during active COVID-19. V gene TRBV6-6 combines with J gene TRBJ2-7; D unclear. Sequencing was carried out using peripheral blood. The CDR3 nucleotides are TGTGCCAGCAGTCCTTCCTACGAGCAGTACTTC. It yields the protein CASSPSYEQYF.